Each of the 21 T cell receptor beta chains below was sequenced from the same sample in a study of T cell responses to AZD1222 COVID-19 vaccine (dated by TCRdb to the early 2020s). Library generation was performed with the immunoSEQ multiplex PCR assay. Entries here come from immuneACCESS through TCRdb and include only in-frame sequences with V and J called. Some clones fail to appear in such tables; in the studies checked, an unresolved V gene covers under half of the shortfall, and the cause of the remainder is unknown. Present in this sample are about 110,000 clones, roughly 90% of which were seen just once. Together, the top ten hold about 6.6% of the sample. The label giving this sample's time point can be read as: baseline before first vaccination. Sequencing was performed on peripheral blood, taken on day 0 of AZD1222 vaccination. Every receptor here comes from an adult in good health.

This rearrangement joins TRBV7-2 to TRBJ2-2; tentative D call: TRBD2 (5 bases). The germline V gene encodes CDR1 SGHTA and CDR2 FQGNSA. Trimming left V 6 bases short and J 4 bases short, with 21 bases between. This CDR3 comprises 17 residues. The CDR3: CASSPRGLLQATGELFF. The CDR3 DNA reads TGTGCCAGCAGTCCCCGCGGGCTCCTACAAGCCACCGGGGAGCTGTTTTTT.

This chain connects TRBV6-1 to TRBJ2-5; 9 bases line up with TRBD2. J gave up 6 bases and V 3 bases, and 8 bases lay outside the gene matches. CDR1 MNHNS and CDR2 SASEGT come from the germline V gene. The CDR3 has 15 residues. In DNA, the CDR3 is TGTGCCAGCAGTGACGGGCTAGCGGGACCCAAGACCCAGTACTTC. Translated, it gives CASSDGLAGPKTQYF.

This rearrangement joins TRBV4-3 to TRBJ1-1, with D maybe TRBD1 (5 bases). The CDR3 spans 13 residues. Trimming removed 4 bases at V and 1 base at J, with 7 bases between. Germline V CDR1 and CDR2: LGHNA, YSLEER. CDR3 nucleotide sequence: TGCGCCAGCAGCCCTAGGGGGAACACTGAAGCTTTCTTT. Translating gives CASSPRGNTEAFF.

This clone was seen a handful of times. V usage is TRBV12-3 or TRBV12-4 and J usage is TRBJ1-6, with D unresolved. This CDR3 contains 13 residues. V was trimmed by 6 bases and J by 7 bases, leaving 10 bases between them. The CDR3 is CASRPLENSPLHF. In DNA form, the CDR3 reads TGTGCCAGCAGGCCCCTGGAGAATTCACCCCTCCACTTT.

This chain links TRBV6-2 or TRBV6-3 with TRBJ2-1; the match to TRBD2 covers 10 bases. With 5 bases clipped from V and 0 bases from J, the junction kept 4 bases outside the gene matches. CDR1 is MNHEY, CDR2 SVGEGT, per germline. The CDR3 has 16 amino acids. The CDR3 spells CASSGLAASSYNEQFF. CDR3 DNA sequence: TGTGCCAGCAGTGGACTAGCGGCAAGCTCCTACAATGAGCAGTTCTTC.

The chain employs TRBV15 and TRBJ1-5; no reliable D call. V was clipped by 1 base and J by 4 bases, with 2 bases between them. CDR3 size: 12 residues. From germline, CDR1 is LNHNV and CDR2 YYDKDF (reference sequence). CDR3 sequence (DNA): TGTGCCACCAGCAGAGGGAATCAGCCCCAGCATTTT. It is translated as CATSRGNQPQHF.

This rearrangement joins TRBV28 to TRBJ1-5; D unresolved. Trimming took off 3 bases at V and 0 bases at J, with 9 bases between the two ends. The CDR3 consists of 15 residues. Germline-derived CDR1 and CDR2 are MDHEN and SYDVKM. The CDR3 sequence is CASSLMGFSNQPQHF. The DNA of the CDR3 is TGTGCCAGCAGTTTGATGGGCTTTAGCAATCAGCCCCAGCATTTT.

This clone was observed a single time. The chain is built from TRBV27 and TRBJ1-2, with D uncertain. The CDR3 has 15 residues. The V gene lost 1 base and the J gene lost 2 bases, with 11 bases spanning the gap. In germline, CDR1 is MNHEY, CDR2 SMNVEV (reference sequence). CDR3 DNA: TGTGCCAGCAGTTTATACCCGGGGTCGAACTATGGCTACACCTTC. Protein product: CASSLYPGSNYGYTF.

The chain couples TRBV27 to TRBJ2-7; D remains ambiguous. The CDR3 spans 16 residues. Germline lookup yields CDR1 MNHEY and CDR2 SMNVEV (reference sequence). V was shortened by 6 bases and J by 0 bases, with 18 bases between the two germline ends. In DNA form, the CDR3 reads TGTGCCAGCAGAACCGGTTACGGGTCGAGCTCCTACGAGCAGTACTTC. Its translation is CASRTGYGSSSYEQYF.

The rearrangement joins TRBV20-1 to TRBJ2-4, with D uncertain. Trimming took off 7 bases at V and 3 bases at J, with 4 bases between the two ends. The V gene's germline CDR1 is DFQATT and CDR2 SNEGSKA (reference sequence). The CDR3 covers 10 residues. This CDR3 reads CSGGKNIQYF. The CDR3 nucleotides are TGCAGTGGGGGCAAAAACATTCAGTACTTC.

The chain is built from TRBV19 and TRBJ1-2; a possible D gene is TRBD1 (6 bases). The V gene lost 5 bases and the J gene lost 2 bases, with 9 bases spanning the gap. The CDR3 contains 13 residues. The germline V gene has CDR1 LNHDA and CDR2 SQIVND (reference sequence). CDR3 in amino acids: CASSPDRNYGYTF. CDR3 DNA: TGTGCCAGTAGTCCTGACAGGAACTATGGCTACACCTTC. Combining the CDR3 with reference TRBV19 and TRBJ1-2 gives the whole variable domain DGGITQSPKYLFRKEGQNVTLSCEQNLNHDAMYWYRQDPGQGLRLIYYSQIVNDFQKGDIAEGYSVSREKKESFPLTVTSAQKNPTAFYLCASSPDRNYGYTFGSGTRLTVV.

This chain joins TRBV6-6 and TRBJ1-5; perhaps TRBD1 as D (5 bases). CDR1 and CDR2 (germline): MNHNY, SVGAGI (reference sequence). This CDR3 is built from 17 residues. V shed 5 bases and J shed 2 bases, with 19 bases lying between them. CDR3 nucleotide sequence: TGTGCCAGCAGTCCGCGGGGAGGGACTCTTGGCAATCAGCCCCAGCATTTT. This codes for CASSPRGGTLGNQPQHF.

This clone was counted once. The chain is built from TRBV24-1 and TRBJ2-2; perhaps D is TRBD1 or TRBD2 (5 bases each). The V and J ends lost 6 bases and 10 bases respectively, with 17 bases between them. This CDR3 is 14 amino acids long. CDR1 is KGHDR and CDR2 is SFDVKD in the germline V gene. CDR3 sequence: CATSKGPREEELFF. The CDR3 region has the DNA TGTGCCACCAGTAAGGGACCCAGGGAAGAGGAGCTGTTTTTT.

This chain links TRBV7-3 with TRBJ2-2, with no clear D. The V end lost 5 bases, the J end lost 3 bases, and 13 bases lay between the germline ends. Germline V CDR1 and CDR2: SGHTA, FQGTGA. This CDR3 spans 15 amino acids. The DNA of the CDR3 is TGTGCCAGCAGCACCGGACCCGATCACACCGGGGAGCTGTTTTTT. It translates to CASSTGPDHTGELFF.

The rearrangement joins TRBV7-9 to TRBJ2-7, with D tentatively TRBD2 (6 bases). Germline lookup yields CDR1 SEHNR and CDR2 FQNEAQ (reference sequence). V lost 6 bases and J lost 2, with 14 bases in between. This CDR3 is 14 amino acids long. The CDR3 region has the DNA TGTGCCAGCAGTAATAGCGGTTCCCCCTACGAGCAGTACTTC. Its protein product is CASSNSGSPYEQYF.

This sequence joins TRBV7-8 and TRBJ1-1; D gene ambiguous. Per the germline V gene, CDR1 is SGHVS and CDR2 is FQNEAQ. V dropped 3 bases and J dropped 2 bases, with 10 bases sitting between them. This CDR3 contains 14 residues. DNA of the CDR3: TGTGCCAGCAGCTTGGTGGGAACTAACACTGAAGCTTTCTTT. The encoded protein is CASSLVGTNTEAFF. Variable domain in full (rest from reference TRBV7-8 and TRBJ1-1): GAGVSQSPRYKVAKRGQDVALRCDPISGHVSLFWYQQALGQGPEFLTYFQNEAQLDKSGLPSDRFFAERPEGSVSTLKIQRTQQEDSAVYLCASSLVGTNTEAFFGQGTRLTVV.

The rearrangement joins TRBV10-3 to TRBJ2-7; perhaps TRBD2 as D (6 bases). CDR1 is ENHRY and CDR2 is SYGVKD in the germline V gene. With 4 bases removed from V and 4 bases from J, the gap between germline ends came to 14 bases. This CDR3 spans 14 amino acids. In DNA, the CDR3 is TGTGCCATCAGTGTCCCGGGAGCTCAATACGAGCAGTACTTC. Encoded protein: CAISVPGAQYEQYF.

The genes are TRBV19 and TRBJ1-2, with D possibly being TRBD1 (6 bases). The ends were cut back, 5 bases at V and 5 bases at J, with 12 bases in the middle. Germline CDR1 and CDR2: LNHDA and SQIVND (reference sequence). The CDR3 length is 13 residues. CDR3 sequence reads: CASSLRRGYGYTF. The CDR3 DNA sequence: TGTGCCAGTAGTCTCAGAAGGGGGTATGGCTACACCTTC.

The V gene is TRBV11-3, the J gene TRBJ2-5; TRBD2 agrees at 7 bases. This CDR3 region has 15 residues. Trimming cost V 3 bases and J 1 base; bases outside gene matches: 5. The germline gives CDR1 SGHNT, CDR2 YENEEA. In DNA form, the CDR3 reads TGTGCCAGCAGCTTCACCGGGACTACCCAAGAGACCCAGTACTTC. The encoded protein is CASSFTGTTQETQYF.

The rearrangement uses TRBV2 and TRBJ1-1, with unresolved D. The germline V and J ends were trimmed by 6 bases and 1 base, with 3 bases remaining between them. The CDR3 contains 11 residues. CDR1 is SNHLY, CDR2 FYNNEI, per germline. This chain's CDR3 is CASRQNTEAFF. The DNA for the CDR3 is TGTGCCAGCAGACAGAACACTGAAGCTTTCTTT.

The chain has TRBV5-1 and TRBJ2-2; TRBD1 matches 8 bases. V lost 4 bases to trimming and J lost 4 bases; unmatched junction nucleotides: 6. Germline CDR1 is SGHRS and CDR2 is YFSETQ. The CDR3 sequence is 15 residues long. The CDR3 bases are TGCGCCAGCAGCAACACAGGGGGAGGCACCGGGGAGCTGTTTTTT. Amino acid sequence: CASSNTGGGTGELFF.